This TCR beta chain was sequenced during a study of a mutant IDH1 vaccine in newly diagnosed glioma. Background on the study: Treated patients had a mean age of around 40 years and a 62.5% male, about 40% female split. Those enrolled had earlier been treated with radiotherapy, temozolomide, or both, mostly both. Study conclusions and caveats: Top-clonotype changes in peripheral T cells seemed unrelated to pseudoprogression.

This table comes from immunoSEQ multiplex PCR, and its TCRdb copy is limited to in-frame clones, with some not included. The table shows about 66,000 clones, with 65% to 90% occurring only once. Time point reported: baseline, week 1 (first vaccination visit). The treatment is: pre-vaccination baseline after standard-of-care therapy. Comments on this clone: The antigen is undetermined.

V shed 2 bases, J shed 5 bases, and the junction held 6 bases outside the gene matches. Germline CDR1 reads SEHNR; CDR2 reads FQNEAQ (reference sequence). This CDR3 is built from 15 residues. The sequence was collected from a man younger than 45 with glioma. This chain links TRBV7-9 with TRBJ2-5; TRBD1 aligns across 9 bases. Sequencing used PBMCs, obtained from a glioma patient treated with radiotherapy, temozolomide or both. The CDR3 DNA reads as TGTGCCAGCAGCTTATATAACAGGGGGCAGGAGACCCAGTACTTC. This codes for CASSLYNRGQETQYF.